This entry is about one T cell receptor (beta chain). V was shortened by 4 bases and J by 2 bases, with 13 bases between the two germline ends. Germline V lookup: CDR1 SGDLS, CDR2 YYNGEE. The CDR3 runs to 15 residues. The data originate from a study of blood T cell repertoires in COVID-19. Study information: Sites in the United States, Italy and Spain provided acute and convalescent COVID-19 samples. The cDNA or gDNA used as material had been derived from T cells, B-cell-depleted T cells, or PBMCs.

Original methodology: Estimation of nucleated cell counts relied on the amplification of reference gene primers. Clones were read by immunoSEQ multiplex PCR, and TCRdb kept only the in-frame ones, dropping some. V and J calls and clone size are given by that table; D and trimming were obtained from the DNA. The table records around 170,000 clones, 75% to 90% of them present only once. The V call is TRBV9, the J call TRBJ2-1; D possibly corresponds to TRBD1 (5 bases). This TCR derives from a middle-aged woman with acute or convalescent COVID-19. Sequencing was performed on peripheral blood. CDR3 in DNA: TGTGCCAGCAGCCCTCGTAGGGGAACCTACAATGAGCAGTTCTTC. Protein sequence: CASSPRRGTYNEQFF. Full variable domain (remainder filled in from reference TRBV9 and TRBJ2-1): DSGVTQTPKHLITATGQRVTLRCSPRSGDLSVYWYQQSLDQGLQFLIQYYNGEERAKGNILERFSAQQFPDLHSELNLSSLELGDSALYFCASSPRRGTYNEQFFGPGTRLTVL.